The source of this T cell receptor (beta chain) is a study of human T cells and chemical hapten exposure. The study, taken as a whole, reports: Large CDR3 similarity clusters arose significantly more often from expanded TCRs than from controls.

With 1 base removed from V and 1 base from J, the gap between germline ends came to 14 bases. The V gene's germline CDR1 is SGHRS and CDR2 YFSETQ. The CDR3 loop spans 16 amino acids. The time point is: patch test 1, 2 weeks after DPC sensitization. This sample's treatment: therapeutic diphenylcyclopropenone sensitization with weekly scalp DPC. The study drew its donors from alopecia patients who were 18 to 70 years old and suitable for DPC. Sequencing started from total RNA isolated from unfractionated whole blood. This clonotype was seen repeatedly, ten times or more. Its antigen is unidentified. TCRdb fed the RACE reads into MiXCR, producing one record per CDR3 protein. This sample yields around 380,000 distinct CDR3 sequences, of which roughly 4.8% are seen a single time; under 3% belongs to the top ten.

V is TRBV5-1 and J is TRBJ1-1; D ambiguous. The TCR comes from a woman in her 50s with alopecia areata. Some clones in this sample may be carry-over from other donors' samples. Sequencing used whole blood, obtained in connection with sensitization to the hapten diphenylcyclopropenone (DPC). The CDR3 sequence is CASSLYETQSNTEAFF. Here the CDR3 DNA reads TGCGCCAGCAGCTTGTACGAGACACAATCGAACACTGAAGCTTTCTTT.